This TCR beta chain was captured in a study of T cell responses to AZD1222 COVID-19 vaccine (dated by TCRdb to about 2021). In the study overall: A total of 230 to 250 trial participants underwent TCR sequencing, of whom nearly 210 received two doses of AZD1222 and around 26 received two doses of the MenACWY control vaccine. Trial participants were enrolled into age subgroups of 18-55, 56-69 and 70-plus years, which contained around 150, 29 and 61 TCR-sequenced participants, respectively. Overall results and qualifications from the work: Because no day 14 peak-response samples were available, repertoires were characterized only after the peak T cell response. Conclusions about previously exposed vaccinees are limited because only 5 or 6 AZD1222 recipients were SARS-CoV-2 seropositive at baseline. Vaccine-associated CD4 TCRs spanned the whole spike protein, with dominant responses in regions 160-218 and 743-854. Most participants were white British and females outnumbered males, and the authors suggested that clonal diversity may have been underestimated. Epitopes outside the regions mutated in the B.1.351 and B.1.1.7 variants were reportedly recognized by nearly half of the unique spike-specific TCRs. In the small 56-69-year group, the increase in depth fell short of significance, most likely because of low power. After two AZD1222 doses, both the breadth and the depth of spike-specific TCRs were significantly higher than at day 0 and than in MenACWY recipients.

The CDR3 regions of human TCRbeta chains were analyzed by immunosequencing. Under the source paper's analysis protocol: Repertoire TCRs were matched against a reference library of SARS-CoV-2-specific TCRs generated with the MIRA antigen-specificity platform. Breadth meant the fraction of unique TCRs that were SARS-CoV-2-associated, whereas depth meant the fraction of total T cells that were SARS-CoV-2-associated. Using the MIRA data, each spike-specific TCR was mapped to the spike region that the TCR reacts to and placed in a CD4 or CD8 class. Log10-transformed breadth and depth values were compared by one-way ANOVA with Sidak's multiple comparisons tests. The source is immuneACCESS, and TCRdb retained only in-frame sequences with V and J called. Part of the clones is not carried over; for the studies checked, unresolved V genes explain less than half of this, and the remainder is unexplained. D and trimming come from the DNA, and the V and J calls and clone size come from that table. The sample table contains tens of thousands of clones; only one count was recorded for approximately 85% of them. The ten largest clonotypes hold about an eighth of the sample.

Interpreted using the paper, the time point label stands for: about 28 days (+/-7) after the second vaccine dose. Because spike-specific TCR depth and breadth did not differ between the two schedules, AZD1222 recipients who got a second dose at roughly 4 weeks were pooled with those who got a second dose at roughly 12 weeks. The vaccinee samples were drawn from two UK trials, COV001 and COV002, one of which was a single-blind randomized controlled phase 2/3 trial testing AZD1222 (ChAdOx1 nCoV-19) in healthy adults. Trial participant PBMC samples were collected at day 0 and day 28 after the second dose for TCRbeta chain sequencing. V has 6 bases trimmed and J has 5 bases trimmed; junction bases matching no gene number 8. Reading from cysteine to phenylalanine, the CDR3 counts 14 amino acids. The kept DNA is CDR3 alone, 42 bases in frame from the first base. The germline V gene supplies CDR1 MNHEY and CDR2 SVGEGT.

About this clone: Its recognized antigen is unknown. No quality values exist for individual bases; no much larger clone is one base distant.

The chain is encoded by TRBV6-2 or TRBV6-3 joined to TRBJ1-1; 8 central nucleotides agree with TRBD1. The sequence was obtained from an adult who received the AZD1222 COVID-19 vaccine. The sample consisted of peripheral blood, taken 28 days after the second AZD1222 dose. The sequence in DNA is TGTGCCAGCAGCCGTACCGGACAGGGTACTGAAGCTTTCTTT. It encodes CASSRTGQGTEAFF.